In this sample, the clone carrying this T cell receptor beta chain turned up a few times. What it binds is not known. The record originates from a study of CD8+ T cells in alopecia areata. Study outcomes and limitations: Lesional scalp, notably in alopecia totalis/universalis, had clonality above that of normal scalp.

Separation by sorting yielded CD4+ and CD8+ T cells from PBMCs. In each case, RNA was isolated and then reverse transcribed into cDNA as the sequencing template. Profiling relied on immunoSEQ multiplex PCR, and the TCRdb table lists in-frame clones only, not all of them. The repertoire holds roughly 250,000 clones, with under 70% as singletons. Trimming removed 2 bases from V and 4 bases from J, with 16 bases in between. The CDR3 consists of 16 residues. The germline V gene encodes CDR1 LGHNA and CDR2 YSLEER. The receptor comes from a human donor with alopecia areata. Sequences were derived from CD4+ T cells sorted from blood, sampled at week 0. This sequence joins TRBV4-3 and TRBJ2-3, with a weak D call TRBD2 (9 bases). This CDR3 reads CASSQQGAGGPDTQYF. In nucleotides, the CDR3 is TGCGCCAGCAGCCAACAGGGGGCGGGGGGGCCAGATACGCAGTATTTT.